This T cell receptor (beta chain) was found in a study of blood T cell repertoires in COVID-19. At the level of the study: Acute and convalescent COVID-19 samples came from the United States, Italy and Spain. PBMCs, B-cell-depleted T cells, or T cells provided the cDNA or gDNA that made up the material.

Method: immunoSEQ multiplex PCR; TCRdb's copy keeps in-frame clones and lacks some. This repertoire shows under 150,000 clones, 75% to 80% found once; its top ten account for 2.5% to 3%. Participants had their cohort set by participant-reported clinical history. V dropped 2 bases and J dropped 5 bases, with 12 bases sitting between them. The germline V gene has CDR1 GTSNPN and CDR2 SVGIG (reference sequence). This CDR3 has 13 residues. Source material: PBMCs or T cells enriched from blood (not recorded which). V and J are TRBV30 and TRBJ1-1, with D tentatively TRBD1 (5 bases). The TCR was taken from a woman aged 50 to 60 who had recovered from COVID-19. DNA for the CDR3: TGTGCCTGGAGTTATGGGGGGTCAACTGAAGCTTTCTTT. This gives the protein CAWSYGGSTEAFF.